This passage covers 18 T cell receptor beta chains from one sample sequenced in a study of blood T cell repertoires in COVID-19. The table came from immunoSEQ multiplex PCR; TCRdb's copy has only in-frame clones and leaves some out. The table shows about 55,000 clones, with approximately 90% occurring only once. Sample: peripheral blood. The receptors here all came from a man aged 40-49 years with COVID-19, enrolled during active disease.

The V and J genes are TRBV5-1 and TRBJ2-2; no reliable D call. Trimming pared 0 bases from V and 1 base from J, leaving 4 bases between. CDR1 SGHRS and CDR2 YFSETQ come from the germline V gene. The CDR3 loop spans 14 amino acids. CDR3 sequence reads: CASSLEQNTGELFF. CDR3 sequence (DNA): TGCGCCAGCAGCTTGGAACAGAACACCGGGGAGCTGTTTTTT.

DNA for the CDR3: TGTGCCAGCAGCCCAAGGACTAGCGGGAGCACAGATACGCAGTATTTT. Protein: CASSPRTSGSTDTQYF. The genes are TRBV7-8 and TRBJ2-3; 11 bases are shared with TRBD2. Germline trimming cut 5 bases from V and 0 bases from J; bases unmatched to any gene: 4. Germline lookup yields CDR1 SGHVS and CDR2 FQNEAQ. The CDR3 covers 16 residues.

The chain carries TRBV5-6 and TRBJ2-5, with 7 bases matching TRBD1. V lost 0 bases and J lost 5; bases outside the gene matches: 7. The CDR3 contains 15 residues. The V gene's germline CDR1 is SGHDT and CDR2 YYEEEE. The CDR3 here is CASSLDFDRVETQYF. The CDR3 coding sequence is TGTGCCAGCAGCTTGGATTTCGACAGGGTTGAGACCCAGTACTTC.

The rearrangement links TRBV28 to TRBJ2-5; a weak D match, TRBD2 (6 bases). CDR3 length equals 18 residues. The V gene's germline CDR1 is MDHEN and CDR2 SYDVKM. Trimming removed 3 bases from V and 1 base from J, with 21 bases in between. The CDR3 DNA reads as TGTGCCAGCAGTTTTAGTAGCCGGGAGCCAAAGACCCAAGAGACCCAGTACTTC. Protein: CASSFSSREPKTQETQYF. The full variable domain, with the rest looked up from reference TRBV28 and TRBJ2-5, is DVKVTQSSRYLVKRTGEKVFLECVQDMDHENMFWYRQDPGLGLRLIYFSYDVKMKEKGDIPEGYSVSREKKERFSLILESASTNQTSMYLCASSFSSREPKTQETQYFGPGTRLLVL.

This clone was seen a single time. The gene calls are TRBV11-2 and TRBJ1-1, with D possibly TRBD1 on 5 matching bases. There are 14 residues in the CDR3. Germline CDR1 is SGHAT and CDR2 is FQNNGV. Between the trimmed V and J ends, which lost 5 bases and 4 bases, there was a span of 14 bases. Here the CDR3 DNA reads TGTGCCAGCAGCCCAGCAGGGCTAGGCACTGAAGCTTTCTTT. Its translation is CASSPAGLGTEAFF.

The genes are TRBV23-1 and TRBJ2-4; 7 bases align to TRBD1. TRBV23-1 is given ORF status, its function remaining uncertain. This CDR3 comprises 18 residues. With 6 bases clipped from V and 0 bases from J, the junction kept 14 bases outside the gene matches. The CDR3 loop is CASSSALGQDVAKNIQYF. CDR3 in DNA: TGCGCCAGCAGCTCGGCGTTAGGACAGGATGTAGCCAAAAACATTCAGTACTTC.

This chain links TRBV7-9 with TRBJ2-7; TRBD2 matches at 8 bases. The V and J ends lost 5 bases and 4 bases, in that order; junction bases with no gene match: 7. Germline loops: CDR1 SEHNR, CDR2 FQNEAQ (reference sequence). The CDR3 runs to 14 residues. CDR3 in amino acids: CASSNSGREYEQYF. For the CDR3, the DNA is TGTGCCAGCAGCAACAGCGGGAGAGAATACGAGCAGTACTTC.

This chain uses TRBV18 with TRBJ2-3, with D possibly matching TRBD2 (5 bases). The CDR3 contains 15 residues. The V gene's germline CDR1 is KGHSH and CDR2 LQKENI. With 6 bases removed from V and 0 bases from J, the gap between germline ends came to 13 bases. The CDR3 here is CASSLDRGSTDTQYF. The CDR3 nucleotides are TGTGCCAGCTCCCTCGATCGGGGAAGCACAGATACGCAGTATTTT.

This chain connects TRBV19 to TRBJ1-6, with 8 bases matching TRBD1. The J segment lost 5 bases and the V segment lost 11 bases, leaving 8 bases of the junction unmatched. The CDR3 covers 14 residues. Germline V gives CDR1 LNHDA, CDR2 SQIVND (reference sequence). CDR3 in DNA: TGTGCCTCCCAGGGGGCAGGCAATAATTCACCCCTCCACTTT. This translates into CASQGAGNNSPLHF.

The chain is built from TRBV2 and TRBJ2-2; 11 bases are shared with TRBD2. Germline-derived CDR1 and CDR2 are SNHLY and FYNNEI. The CDR3 length is 14 residues. Trimming cost V 10 bases and J 6 bases; bases outside gene matches: 7. CDR3 sequence reads: CATTSGAWAGELFF. CDR3 coding DNA: TGTGCCACGACTAGCGGGGCTTGGGCCGGGGAGCTGTTTTTT.

The chain links TRBV5-6 to TRBJ1-2, with D possibly TRBD1 on 6 matching bases. Trimming removed 3 bases from V and 4 bases from J, with 13 bases in between. The germline CDR1 and CDR2 sequences are SGHDT and YYEEEE. The CDR3 is 14 amino acids. CDR3 residues: CASSSTRGFYGYTF. DNA of the CDR3: TGTGCCAGCAGCTCCACCAGGGGCTTCTATGGCTACACCTTC.

The chain uses TRBV7-8 and TRBJ2-7, with TRBD1 matching over 9 bases. V gave up 0 bases and J gave up 1 base; unmatched junction bases: 10. The CDR3 runs to 18 residues. Per the germline V gene, CDR1 is SGHVS and CDR2 is FQNEAQ. This CDR3 is CASSLAATGGTGSYEQYF. DNA of the CDR3: TGTGCCAGCAGCTTAGCGGCGACAGGGGGGACCGGATCCTACGAGCAGTACTTC. The full variable domain, in which reference TRBV7-8 and TRBJ2-7 provide the parts outside the CDR3, is GAGVSQSPRYKVAKRGQDVALRCDPISGHVSLFWYQQALGQGPEFLTYFQNEAQLDKSGLPSDRFFAERPEGSVSTLKIQRTQQEDSAVYLCASSLAATGGTGSYEQYFGPGTRLTVT.

The V gene is TRBV20-1, the J gene TRBJ2-5; D might be TRBD1 (6 bases). Trimming stripped 3 bases from V and 4 bases from J, with 15 bases between. The CDR3 runs to 14 residues. CDR1 DFQATT and CDR2 SNEGSKA come from the germline V gene (reference sequence). The DNA for the CDR3 is TGCAGTGCTAGTAGAGGGGGTGAAGGAGAGACCCAGTACTTC. Protein sequence: CSASRGGEGETQYF.

This clone was seen just once. The chain carries TRBV6-6 and TRBJ1-1; D is ambiguous. The germline V gene has CDR1 MNHNY and CDR2 SVGAGI (reference sequence). This CDR3 region has 14 residues. The V end was cut by 2 bases, the J end by 3 bases, with 10 bases between. CDR3 nucleotides: TGTGCCAGCAGTTACGGGTTGGGAGACACTGAAGCTTTCTTT. Translation gives CASSYGLGDTEAFF.

About this clone: The junction shows a germline mismatch at one end, possibly a read error. The rearrangement joins TRBV24-1 to TRBJ2-3, with TRBD1 as a possible D gene (5 bases). CDR3 size: 12 residues. Germline lookup yields CDR1 KGHDR and CDR2 SFDVKD. The CDR3 loop reads CATDIPQDRQYF. In DNA form, the CDR3 reads TGTGCCACCGACATCCCACAGGATAGGCAGTATTTT.

This clone was picked up a small number of times. The chain employs TRBV9 and TRBJ1-2; possibly TRBD1 for D (6 bases). V dropped 0 bases and J dropped 4 bases, with 13 bases sitting between them. The CDR3 length is 15 residues. Germline assignment: CDR1 SGDLS and CDR2 YYNGEE. The CDR3 loop is CASSVELGGAYGYTF. The CDR3 nucleotides read TGTGCCAGCAGCGTAGAGCTAGGGGGAGCCTATGGCTACACCTTC.

This chain links TRBV29-1 with TRBJ2-3; D gene unclear. The length of the CDR3 is 12 residues. CDR1 is SQVTM and CDR2 is ANQGSEA in the germline V gene. V dropped 5 bases and J dropped 6 bases, with 12 bases sitting between them. CDR3: CSVFDSPDTQYF. The CDR3 DNA reads TGCAGCGTTTTTGACTCCCCCGATACGCAGTATTTT.

The genes are TRBV4-1 and TRBJ2-2, with TRBD2 matching 10 bases. Germline CDR1 and CDR2: MGHRA and YSYEKL. This CDR3 comprises 16 residues. The V segment lost 1 base and the J segment 4 bases; nucleotides outside the gene matches: 3. Written as DNA, the CDR3 is TGCGCCAGCAGCCAAGTAGGACTAGCGGCCACCGGGGAGCTGTTTTTT. As protein: CASSQVGLAATGELFF.